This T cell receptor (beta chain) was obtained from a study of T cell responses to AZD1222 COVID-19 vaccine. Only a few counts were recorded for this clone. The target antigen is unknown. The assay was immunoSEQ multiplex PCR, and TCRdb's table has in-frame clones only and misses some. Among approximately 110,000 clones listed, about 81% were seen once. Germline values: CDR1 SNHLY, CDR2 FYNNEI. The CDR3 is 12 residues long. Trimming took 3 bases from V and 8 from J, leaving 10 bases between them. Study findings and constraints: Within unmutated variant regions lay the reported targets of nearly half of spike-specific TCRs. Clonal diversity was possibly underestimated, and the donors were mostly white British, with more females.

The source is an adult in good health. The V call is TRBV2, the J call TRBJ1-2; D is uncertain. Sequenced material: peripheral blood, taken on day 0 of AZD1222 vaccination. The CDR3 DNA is TGTGCCAGCAGTGAGTCCGTTTACGGCTACACCTTC. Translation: CASSESVYGYTF.